The TCR beta chain described here comes from a study of hypomethylating agent response in myelodysplastic syndrome. About the research overall: Most often mutated was TET2, found in 5 of 11 patients. About 6 patients responded with complete response or hematologic improvement; a few did not.

In the case of this clone: Its antigen remains unidentified.

Study-wide results and caveats: Whether shared GLIPH2 clusters recognize novel MDS antigens was not confirmed.

CDR1 and CDR2 (germline): LNHDA, SQIVND (reference sequence). Losses at the gene ends were 5 bases for V and 4 bases for J; bases not matched to a gene: 11. This CDR3 contains 16 residues. At survey resolution, roughly 400 ng of DNA per sample was split into two 200 ng replicates. Only in-frame clones appear in the TCRdb table, and some are missing; sequencing was by immunoSEQ multiplex PCR. Of some 6,900 clones listed, around 84% were seen once; the top ten hold approximately 16%. The sample here was bone marrow, taken before or after starting hypomethylating agent treatment for myelodysplastic syndrome (not recorded which). V and J are TRBV19 and TRBJ1-5; 7 positions match TRBD1. The receptor comes from a human donor with myelodysplastic syndrome. The CDR3 loop reads CASSRPFGTENQPQHF. DNA for the CDR3: TGTGCCAGTAGTCGTCCATTCGGGACAGAGAATCAGCCCCAGCATTTT.